What follows are 23 T cell receptor beta chains derived from one specimen sequenced in a study of shared clonotypes between healthy human individuals. Clones were sequenced by immunoSEQ multiplex PCR, and TCRdb holds only the in-frame ones, with some missing. Among more than 2 million clones listed, 85% to 95% were seen once. The sample was naive CD4+ T cells sorted from blood. Subset meaning: CD45RA+ positively selected. These TCRs come from a man in his late teens or twenties in good health.

The chain couples TRBV5-1 to TRBJ1-4, with 9 bases identical to TRBD1. CDR3 length: 20 residues. Per the germline V gene, CDR1 is SGHRS and CDR2 is YFSETQ. The V and J ends lost 0 bases and 2 bases, in that order; junction bases with no gene match: 14. Written as DNA, the CDR3 is TGCGCCAGCAGCTTGGACCCTCCGTCCCGGGACAGGGTTACTAATGAAAAACTGTTTTTT. Translating it yields CASSLDPPSRDRVTNEKLFF.

J is TRBJ2-7 and V is TRBV21-1; the table calls TRBD1, which could not be checked here. TRBV21-1 is flagged as a pseudogene. The CDR3 has 14 amino acids. The CDR3 loop is CASSSCGQDYEQYF. The DNA for the CDR3 is TGTGCCAGCAGCAGCTGTGGACAGGACTACGAGCAGTACTTC.

This clone was recorded only once. The chain employs TRBV5-4 and TRBJ2-7; 7 nucleotides match TRBD2. Trimming cost V 2 bases and J 7 bases; bases outside gene matches: 9. The CDR3 has 14 residues. CDR1 and CDR2 from the germline V gene are SGHNT and YYREEE (reference sequence). In DNA form, the CDR3 reads TGTGCCAGCAGCTTCAGCGGGATCCCGGGAGAGCAGTACTTC. It codes for CASSFSGIPGEQYF.

The V call is TRBV4-2, the J call TRBJ2-6; the D is unclear. The CDR3 totals 16 residues. Germline CDR1 reads LGHNA; CDR2 reads YNFKEQ. V was trimmed by 1 base and J by 4 bases, leaving 11 bases between them. CDR3 residues: CASSQANPTGANVLTF. The CDR3 nucleotides are TGTGCCAGCAGCCAAGCTAACCCTACCGGGGCCAACGTCCTGACTTTC.

Concerning this clone: The same CDR3 is also encoded by other DNA sequences in this sample. V and J are TRBV11-2 and TRBJ2-7, with 7 bases lining up with TRBD1. This CDR3 is 13 amino acids long. J lost 3 bases, V lost 5 bases, and 4 bases had no gene match. The germline V gene encodes CDR1 SGHAT and CDR2 FQNNGV. This chain's CDR3 is CASSRDSFYEQYF. The CDR3 DNA sequence: TGTGCCAGCAGCAGGGACAGCTTCTACGAGCAGTACTTC.

V usage is TRBV10-1 and J usage is TRBJ2-5, with D possibly matching TRBD2 (6 bases). CDR3 size: 13 residues. V was pared by 5 bases and J by 5 bases, with 12 bases between. The germline V gene encodes CDR1 WNHNN and CDR2 SYGVQD (reference sequence). CDR3 nucleotides: TGCGCCAGCAGTTCCGGGACTGGCGAGACCCAGTACTTC. Translating it yields CASSSGTGETQYF.

This chain uses TRBV10-3 with TRBJ2-1; TRBD2 agrees at 9 bases. This CDR3 is built from 18 residues. Trimming took 5 bases from V and 0 from J; bases not matched to a gene: 11. Per the germline V gene, CDR1 is ENHRY and CDR2 is SYGVKD. CDR3 protein: CAISTRGSGGYSYNEQFF. DNA of the CDR3: TGTGCCATCAGTACCCGAGGTAGCGGGGGCTACTCCTACAATGAGCAGTTCTTC.

The V and J genes are TRBV19 and TRBJ2-3; D remains ambiguous. In germline, CDR1 is LNHDA, CDR2 SQIVND (reference sequence). V lost 5 bases, J lost 10 bases, and 13 bases lay in between. The CDR3 totals 12 residues. The CDR3 reads CASSSLPGSQYF. CDR3 in DNA: TGTGCCAGTAGTTCTCTTCCTGGTTCGCAGTATTTT.

This clone has a single count. The CDR3 DNA reads as TGTGCCACCAGCAGATTTTCTGACTGGGATAGCGGGATAGGGGAGACCCAGTACTTC. Translated, it gives CATSRFSDWDSGIGETQYF. V gene TRBV15 combines with J gene TRBJ2-5, with 8 bases aligning to TRBD2. Germline CDR1 is LNHNV and CDR2 is YYDKDF (reference sequence). With 2 bases clipped from V and 5 bases from J, the junction kept 19 bases outside the gene matches. The CDR3 is 19 amino acids.

This clone was detected once. The genes are TRBV28 and TRBJ2-2; no clear D gene. This CDR3 region has 13 residues. The germline V gene encodes CDR1 MDHEN and CDR2 SYDVKM. V lost 10 bases to trimming and J lost 0 bases, with 9 bases between them. The CDR3 nucleotides read TGTGCCACTCGACGGACGAACACCGGGGAGCTGTTTTTT. Translation gives CATRRTNTGELFF.

V and J are TRBV9 and TRBJ2-7; 10 positions match TRBD1. This CDR3 is built from 14 residues. With V trimmed by 0 bases and J by 6 bases, 3 bases remained unmatched. Germline lookup yields CDR1 SGDLS and CDR2 YYNGEE. The CDR3 DNA sequence: TGTGCCAGCAGCGTAGCGGGACAGGGGTTCGAGCAGTACTTC. It encodes CASSVAGQGFEQYF.

This chain connects TRBV12-5 to TRBJ2-1; perhaps TRBD2 as D (5 bases). The CDR3 loop spans 11 amino acids. Trimming shortened V by 3 bases and J by 9 bases, and 6 bases separated the two germline ends. Germline CDR1 LGHNT, CDR2 FRNRAP. In nucleotides, the CDR3 is TGTGCTAGTGGTTTTGGAGGTGAGCAGTTCTTC. Translating gives CASGFGGEQFF.

This sequence joins TRBV7-9 and TRBJ2-7; D gene unclear. V lost 1 base and J 7 bases, leaving 8 bases between the germline ends. Germline V lookup: CDR1 SEHNR, CDR2 FQNEAQ (reference sequence). The CDR3 loop spans 12 amino acids. CDR3 in DNA: TGTGCCAGCAGCTTAGACTACTGGGAGCAGTACTTC. Translated, it gives CASSLDYWEQYF. Together with reference TRBV7-9 and TRBJ2-7, the CDR3 gives the full variable domain: DTGVSQNPRHKITKRGQNVTFRCDPISEHNRLYWYRQTLGQGPEFLTYFQNEAQLEKSRLLSDRFSAERPKGSFSTLEIQRTEQGDSAMYLCASSLDYWEQYFGPGTRLTVT.

This chain connects TRBV6-1 to TRBJ1-2; D is unresolved. The V and J ends lost 7 bases and 2 bases respectively, with 5 bases between them. Per germline, CDR1 MNHNS and CDR2 SASEGT. The CDR3 has 11 amino acids. The CDR3 coding sequence is TGTGCCAGCACCACCAACTATGGCTACACCTTC. Protein sequence: CASTTNYGYTF.

The chain links TRBV5-1 to TRBJ2-3; D remains ambiguous. The V and J ends lost 2 bases and 0 bases respectively, with 13 bases between them. The CDR3 loop spans 16 amino acids. Germline lookup yields CDR1 SGHRS and CDR2 YFSETQ. In DNA, the CDR3 is TGCGCCAGCAGCTTATCACTCCTTTTTAGCACAGATACGCAGTATTTT. It specifies CASSLSLLFSTDTQYF. Full variable domain (rest looked up from reference TRBV5-1 and TRBJ2-3): KAGVTQTPRYLIKTRGQQVTLSCSPISGHRSVSWYQQTPGQGLQFLFEYFSETQRNKGNFPGRFSGRQFSNSRSEMNVSTLELGDSALYLCASSLSLLFSTDTQYFGPGTRLTVL.

This clone was observed a single time. The chain carries TRBV18 and TRBJ1-2; D remains ambiguous. The CDR3 has 14 amino acids. The ends were cut back, 3 bases at V and 3 bases at J, with 11 bases in the middle. The germline gives CDR1 KGHSH, CDR2 LQKENI. CDR3 nucleotides: TGTGCCAGCTCACCGAACCTGGGCGACTATGGCTACACCTTC. Its translation: CASSPNLGDYGYTF.

The V call is TRBV14, the J call TRBJ1-2; D remains unclear. CDR1 is SGHDN, CDR2 FVKESK, per germline. The CDR3 is 15 amino acids. The V gene lost 0 bases and the J gene lost 2 bases, with 10 bases spanning the gap. CDR3: CASSQDGRGNYGYTF. The CDR3 region has the DNA TGTGCCAGCAGCCAAGACGGTCGAGGAAACTATGGCTACACCTTC.

The V and J genes are TRBV5-4 and TRBJ2-5; 8 positions agree with TRBD1. The CDR3 has 14 residues. Germline V gives CDR1 SGHNT, CDR2 YYREEE (reference sequence). V trimming: 3 bases; J trimming: 5 bases; junction bases outside the gene matches: 6. The CDR3 DNA reads as TGTGCCAGCAGCTGGCAGGGGGCGGGGGAGACCCAGTACTTC. Its protein product is CASSWQGAGETQYF.

V usage is TRBV9 and J usage is TRBJ2-3, with TRBD2 as a possible D gene (6 bases). This CDR3 spans 15 amino acids. V lost 2 bases and J lost 3, with 13 bases in between. In germline, CDR1 is SGDLS, CDR2 YYNGEE. This CDR3 is CASSVGSGNTDTQYF. The CDR3 nucleotides are TGTGCCAGCAGCGTGGGTAGCGGTAATACAGATACGCAGTATTTT.

The chain is built from TRBV30 and TRBJ2-6; tentative D call: TRBD1 (5 bases). This CDR3 has 16 amino acids. Germline CDR1 GTSNPN, CDR2 SVGIG (reference sequence). V lost 0 bases and J lost 0, with 9 bases in between. The CDR3 protein is CAWSVGVGSGANVLTF. CDR3 bases: TGTGCCTGGAGTGTAGGGGTGGGCTCTGGGGCCAACGTCCTGACTTTC.

The chain combines TRBV7-9 with TRBJ2-3, with D hard to call. Germline values: CDR1 SEHNR, CDR2 FQNEAQ (reference sequence). V was trimmed by 5 bases and J by 3 bases, leaving 21 bases between them. There are 17 residues in the CDR3. The DNA of the CDR3 is TGTGCCAGCAGCGCCCGAAAGCCTTTTCAAGCGACAGATACGCAGTATTTT. Its translation is CASSARKPFQATDTQYF. Combining the CDR3 with reference TRBV7-9 and TRBJ2-3 gives the whole variable domain DTGVSQNPRHKITKRGQNVTFRCDPISEHNRLYWYRQTLGQGPEFLTYFQNEAQLEKSRLLSDRFSAERPKGSFSTLEIQRTEQGDSAMYLCASSARKPFQATDTQYFGPGTRLTVL.

V is TRBV2 and J is TRBJ2-7, with D perhaps TRBD1 (5 bases). The CDR3 has 13 amino acids. Between the trimmed V and J ends, which lost 4 bases and 2 bases, there was a span of 9 bases. Germline lookup yields CDR1 SNHLY and CDR2 FYNNEI. DNA for the CDR3: TGTGCCAGCAGTGGGACAAGGACCTACGAGCAGTACTTC. Its translation is CASSGTRTYEQYF.

The chain employs TRBV6-6 and TRBJ2-7; 7 nucleotides agree with TRBD1. This CDR3 is 12 amino acids long. Germline V CDR1 and CDR2: MNHNY, SVGAGI (reference sequence). The V segment lost 6 bases and the J segment 2 bases; nucleotides outside the gene matches: 1. This chain's CDR3 is CASRTGPYEQYF. The CDR3 nucleotides are TGTGCCAGCAGGACAGGGCCCTACGAGCAGTACTTC.